These T cell receptor beta chains were read from a single sample in a study of blood T cells in healthy people across ages. TCRdb called the 5' RACE reads again in MiXCR, with one record for every CDR3 protein. The top ten hold roughly 12% of the sample, which has about 1.6 million distinct CDR3 sequences, roughly a third seen once. Sample: blood. The source of these receptors is a woman aged 30 to 39 in good health. Each CDR3 is given with its conserved first and last residue. A D gene is named only where the DNA matches it firmly. The size entry is marked missing in some rows and otherwise reads once, few, many or a size class.

D gene	clone size	V gene	J gene	CDR3 protein	CDR3 DNA
TRBD2	.	TRBV28	TRBJ2-3	CASSSPGLPTDTQYF	TGTGCCAGCAGTTCACCGGGACTACCCACAGATACGCAGTATTTT
TRBD1	.	TRBV15	TRBJ1-4	CATSRGQGLANENLFF	TGTGCCACCAGCAGAGGACAGGGGTTAGCTAATGAAAACCTGTTTTTT
.	few	TRBV7-3	TRBJ2-1	CASSRNTGHSGNEQFF	TGTGCCAGCAGCCGCAACACCGGACACTCAGGGAATGAGCAGTTCTTC
TRBD1	.	TRBV28	TRBJ2-7	CASSIIGTASYEQYF	TGTGCCAGCAGCATCATCGGGACAGCCTCCTACGAGCAGTACTTC
TRBD1	.	TRBV30	TRBJ1-2	CAYAGGVYGYTF	TGTGCCTACGCAGGGGGGGTTTATGGCTACACCTTC
.	.	TRBV5-6	TRBJ2-7	CASSLTSPGTEQYF	TGTGCCAGCAGCTTGACTTCTCCGGGGACCGAGCAGTACTTC
TRBD1	.	TRBV11-2	TRBJ2-3	CASSSAGTGLNTDTQYF	TGTGCCAGCAGCTCGGCCGGGACAGGGCTTAACACAGATACGCAGTATTTT
.	few	TRBV18	TRBJ2-3	CASHTGLSDTQYF	TGTGCCAGCCACACAGGGTTATCAGATACGCAGTATTTT
TRBD1	.	TRBV4-1	TRBJ1-1	CASSPTGEGMSTEAFF	TGCGCCAGCAGCCCGACAGGGGAGGGAATGAGCACTGAAGCTTTCTTT
TRBD1	.	TRBV4-1	TRBJ2-7	CASSQQTGGVYEQYF	TGCGCCAGCAGCCAGCAGACAGGGGGGGTCTACGAGCAGTACTTC
.	few	TRBV7-2	TRBJ1-2	CASSPRPPSDIHGYTF	TGTGCCAGCAGCCCACGGCCCCCGTCCGACATCCATGGCTACACCTTC
.	few	TRBV18	TRBJ2-7	CASSPTDTYEQYF	TGTGCCAGCTCACCGACAGATACCTACGAGCAGTACTTC
TRBD2	few	TRBV25-1	TRBJ2-1	CASSVTSGPYNEQFF	TGTGCCAGCAGTGTAACTAGCGGACCCTACAATGAGCAGTTCTTC
.	few	TRBV5-1	TRBJ2-3	CASSLGAASSTDTQYF	TGCGCCAGCAGCTTGGGGGCAGCCTCTAGCACAGATACGCAGTATTTT
TRBD1	many	TRBV20-1	TRBJ2-7	CSANDRGTYEQYF	TGCAGTGCTAACGACAGGGGGACCTACGAGCAGTACTTC
.	.	TRBV20-1	TRBJ2-7	CSALSGSWMAASYEQHF	TGCAGTGCTTTAAGTGGATCATGGATGGCCGCCTCCTACGAGCAGCACTTC
.	.	TRBV3-1	TRBJ2-2	CASSQERGLSSGELFF	TGTGCCAGCAGCCAAGAGAGGGGTTTGTCGTCCGGGGAGCTGTTTTTT
TRBD2	many	TRBV4-2	TRBJ2-3	CASSQASGGADTQYF	TGTGCCAGCAGCCAAGCTAGCGGGGGGGCAGATACGCAGTATTTT
TRBD1	few	TRBV5-1	TRBJ2-7	CASSGKGQGTSYEQYF	TGCGCCAGCAGCGGAAAAGGACAGGGTACGTCCTACGAGCAGTACTTC
.	few	TRBV6-6	TRBJ2-1	CASTPVGSSDNEQFF	TGTGCCAGCACTCCTGTAGGTAGCTCAGACAATGAGCAGTTCTTC
.	once	TRBV9	TRBJ1-1	CASSATASGTEAFF	TGTGCCAGCAGCGCCACAGCCTCGGGCACTGAAGCTTTCTTT
TRBD2	few	TRBV6-2/TRBV6-3	TRBJ2-7	CASSDSGAYEQYF	TGTGCCAGCAGTGACAGCGGGGCCTACGAGCAGTACTTC
TRBD2	.	TRBV4-1	TRBJ2-1	CASSRTGAGIYNEQFF	TGCGCCAGCAGCCGTACCGGAGCGGGGATCTACAATGAGCAGTTCTTC
TRBD2	.	TRBV5-1	TRBJ2-3	CASSTGLAGPDTQYF	TGCGCCAGCAGCACTGGACTAGCGGGACCAGATACGCAGTATTTT
TRBD2	few	TRBV6-5	TRBJ2-1	CASSYSRTSGNEQFF	TGTGCCAGCAGTTACTCTAGGACTAGCGGTAATGAGCAGTTCTTC
.	many	TRBV4-2	TRBJ1-6	CASSQENLKNSPLHF	TGTGCCAGCAGCCAGGAGAACCTGAAAAATTCACCCCTCCACTTT
.	few	TRBV7-2	TRBJ2-7	CASITPGENYEQYF	TGTGCCAGCATCACACCCGGAGAGAACTACGAGCAGTACTTC
.	once	TRBV7-3	TRBJ2-6	CASHISSGANVLTF	TGTGCCAGCCACATTTCATCTGGGGCCAACGTCCTGACTTTC
TRBD1	few	TRBV20-1	TRBJ1-1	CSAQRKTGTNPEAFF	TGCAGTGCCCAGAGAAAGACAGGGACGAACCCTGAAGCTTTCTTT
.	.	TRBV11-2	TRBJ2-1	CASSTAGLGSNEQFF	TGTGCCAGCAGCACGGCGGGACTGGGATCCAATGAGCAGTTCTTC
.	.	TRBV20-1	TRBJ1-1	CSARQALQDWDTEAFF	TGCAGTGCTAGACAGGCCCTACAGGACTGGGACACTGAAGCTTTCTTT
TRBD1	few	TRBV9	TRBJ2-7	CASSVGGTASYEQYF	TGTGCCAGCAGCGTAGGGGGGACAGCATCCTACGAGCAGTACTTC
.	.	TRBV20-1	TRBJ1-2	CSVGQGALLGGYTF	TGCAGTGTAGGACAAGGGGCTCTTCTAGGTGGCTACACCTTC
TRBD1	.	TRBV6-1	TRBJ2-1	CASSRPTRDSSQSSSYNEQFF	TGTGCCAGCAGTCGTCCAACCCGGGACAGCAGCCAATCAAGCTCCTACAATGAGCAGTTCTTC
TRBD1	.	TRBV20-1	TRBJ1-5	CSASDRGHNQPQHF	TGCAGTGCTTCGGACAGGGGGCACAATCAGCCCCAGCATTTT
TRBD2	few	TRBV3-1	TRBJ2-5	CASSHILAGEETQYF	TGTGCCAGCAGCCATATCCTAGCGGGGGAAGAGACCCAGTACTTC